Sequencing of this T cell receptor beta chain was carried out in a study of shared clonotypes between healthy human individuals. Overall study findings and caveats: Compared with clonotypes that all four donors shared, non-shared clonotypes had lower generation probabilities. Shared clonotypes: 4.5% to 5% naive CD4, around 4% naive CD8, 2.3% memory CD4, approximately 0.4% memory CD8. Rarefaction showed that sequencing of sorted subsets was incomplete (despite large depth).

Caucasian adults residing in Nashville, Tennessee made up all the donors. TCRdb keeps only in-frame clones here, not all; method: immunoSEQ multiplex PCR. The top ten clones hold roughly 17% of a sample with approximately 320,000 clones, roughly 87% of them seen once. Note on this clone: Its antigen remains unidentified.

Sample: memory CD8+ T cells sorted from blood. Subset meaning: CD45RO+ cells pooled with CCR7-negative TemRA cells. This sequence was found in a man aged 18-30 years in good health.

As DNA, the CDR3 is TGTGCCAGTTTCCTCAGGGATGGTGGAGCTTTCTTT. It is translated as CASFLRDGGAFF. This chain links TRBV27 with TRBJ1-1; D perhaps matches TRBD1 (5 bases). The germline CDR1 and CDR2 sequences are MNHEY and SMNVEV (reference sequence). The CDR3 totals 12 residues. With 9 bases removed from V and 10 bases from J, the gap between germline ends came to 18 bases.